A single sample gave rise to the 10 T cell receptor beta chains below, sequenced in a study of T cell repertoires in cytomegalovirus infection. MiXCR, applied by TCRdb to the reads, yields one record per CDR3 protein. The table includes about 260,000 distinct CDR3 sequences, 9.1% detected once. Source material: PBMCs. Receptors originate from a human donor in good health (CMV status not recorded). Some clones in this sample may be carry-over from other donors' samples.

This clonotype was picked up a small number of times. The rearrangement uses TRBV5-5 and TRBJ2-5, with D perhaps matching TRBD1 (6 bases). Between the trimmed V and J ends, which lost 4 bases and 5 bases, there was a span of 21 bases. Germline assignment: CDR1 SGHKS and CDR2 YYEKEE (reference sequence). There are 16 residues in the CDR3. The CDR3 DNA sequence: TGTGCCAGCAGCCCGTTTTCTTCAGGGGTGTTGGAGACCCAGTACTTC. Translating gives CASSPFSSGVLETQYF.

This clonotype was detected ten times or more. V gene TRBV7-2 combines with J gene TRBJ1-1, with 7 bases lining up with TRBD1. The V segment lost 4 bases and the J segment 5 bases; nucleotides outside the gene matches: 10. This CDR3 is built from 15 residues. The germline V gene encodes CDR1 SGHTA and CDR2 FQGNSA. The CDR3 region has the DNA TGTGCCAGCAGCTCCCTCGCAGGGGGGGGGACTGAAGCTTTCTTT. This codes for CASSSLAGGGTEAFF. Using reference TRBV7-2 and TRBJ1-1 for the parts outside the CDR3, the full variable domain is GAGVSQSPSNKVTEKGKDVELRCDPISGHTALYWYRQSLGQGLEFLIYFQGNSAPDKSGLPSDRFSAERTGGSVSTLTIQRTQQEDSAVYLCASSSLAGGGTEAFFGQGTRLTVV.

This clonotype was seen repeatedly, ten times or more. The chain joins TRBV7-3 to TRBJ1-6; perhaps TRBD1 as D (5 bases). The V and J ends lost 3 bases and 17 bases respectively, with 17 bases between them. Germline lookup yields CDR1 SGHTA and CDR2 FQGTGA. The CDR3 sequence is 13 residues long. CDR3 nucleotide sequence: TGTGCCAGCAGCTTTCCCTGGGGCAGTATCTTCCACTTT. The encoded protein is CASSFPWGSIFHF. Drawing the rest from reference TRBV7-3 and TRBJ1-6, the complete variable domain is GAGVSQTPSNKVTEKGKYVELRCDPISGHTALYWYRQSLGQGPEFLIYFQGTGAADDSGLPNDRFFAVRPEGSVSTLKIQRTERGDSAVYLCASSFPWGSIFHFGNGTRLTVT.

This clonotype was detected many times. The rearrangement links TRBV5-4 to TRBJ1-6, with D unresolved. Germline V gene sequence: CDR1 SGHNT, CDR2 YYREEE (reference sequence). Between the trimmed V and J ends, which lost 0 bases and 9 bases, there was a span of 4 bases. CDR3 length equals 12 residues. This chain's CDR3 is CASSLGSSPLHF. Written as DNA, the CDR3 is TGTGCCAGCAGCTTGGGCTCTTCACCCCTCCACTTT.

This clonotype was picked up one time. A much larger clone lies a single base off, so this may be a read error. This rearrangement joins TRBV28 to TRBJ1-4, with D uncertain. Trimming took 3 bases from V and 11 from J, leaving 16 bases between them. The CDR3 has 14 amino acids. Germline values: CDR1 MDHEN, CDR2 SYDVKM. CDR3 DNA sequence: TGTGCCAGCAGTTTGGGAGGGATGGAGGATAAACTGTTTTTT. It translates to CASSLGGMEDKLFF.

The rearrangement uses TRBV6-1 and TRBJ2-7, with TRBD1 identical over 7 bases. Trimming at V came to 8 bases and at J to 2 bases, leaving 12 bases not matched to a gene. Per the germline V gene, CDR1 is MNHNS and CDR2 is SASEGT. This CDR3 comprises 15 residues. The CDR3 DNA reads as TGTGCCAGCCTTTCCATCCGGGACAGCCCCTACGAGCAGTACTTC. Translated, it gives CASLSIRDSPYEQYF.

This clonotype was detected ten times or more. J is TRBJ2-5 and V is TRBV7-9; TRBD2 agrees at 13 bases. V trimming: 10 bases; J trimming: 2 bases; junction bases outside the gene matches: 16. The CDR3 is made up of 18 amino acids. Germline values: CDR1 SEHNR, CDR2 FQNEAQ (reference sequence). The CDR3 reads CATTPGLAGPTRQETQYF. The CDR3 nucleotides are TGTGCCACCACGCCGGGACTAGCGGGGCCTACCCGTCAAGAGACCCAGTACTTC. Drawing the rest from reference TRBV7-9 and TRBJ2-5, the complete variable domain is DTGVSQNPRHKITKRGQNVTFRCDPISEHNRLYWYRQTLGQGPEFLTYFQNEAQLEKSRLLSDRFSAERPKGSFSTLEIQRTEQGDSAMYLCATTPGLAGPTRQETQYFGPGTRLLVL.

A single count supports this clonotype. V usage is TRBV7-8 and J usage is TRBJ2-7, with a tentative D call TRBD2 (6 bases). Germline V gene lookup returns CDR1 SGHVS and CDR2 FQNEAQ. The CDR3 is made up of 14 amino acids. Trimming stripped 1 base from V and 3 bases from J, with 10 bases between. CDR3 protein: CASSLGGTCYEQYF. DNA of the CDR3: TGTGCCAGCAGCTTAGGCGGGACTTGCTACGAGCAGTACTTC.

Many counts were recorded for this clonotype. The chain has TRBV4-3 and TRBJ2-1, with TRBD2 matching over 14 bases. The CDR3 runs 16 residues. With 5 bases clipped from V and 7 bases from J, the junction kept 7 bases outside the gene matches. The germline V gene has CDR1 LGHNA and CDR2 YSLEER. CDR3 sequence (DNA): TGCGCCAGCAGCGCTCCGACTAGCGGGAGGGGTAATGAGCAGTTCTTC. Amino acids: CASSAPTSGRGNEQFF.

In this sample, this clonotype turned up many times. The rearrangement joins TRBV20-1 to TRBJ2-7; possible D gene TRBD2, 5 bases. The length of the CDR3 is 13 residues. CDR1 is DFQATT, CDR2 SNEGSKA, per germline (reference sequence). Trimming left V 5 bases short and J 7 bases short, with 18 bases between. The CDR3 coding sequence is TGCAGTGCTCCCAAAACCGGGGAAGGGGAGCAGTACTTC. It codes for CSAPKTGEGEQYF.